These 3 T cell receptor beta chains originate from one sample sequenced in a study of OX40 agonist ivuxolimab in advanced cancers. Sequencing was performed with immunoSEQ multiplex PCR; in TCRdb, only in-frame clones are kept and a portion is missing. This sample carries 60,000 to 75,000 clones, around 80% of them seen once, and the ten largest clones take over 0.95%. Sequenced material: CD4+ or CD8+ T cells sorted from blood, taken in a trial of the OX40 agonist ivuxolimab. The receptors were gathered from an adult with an advanced solid tumor such as melanoma, head and neck, liver or kidney cancer.

CDR3 in DNA: TGTGCCAGCAGTGACACAGGTGTCTCTGGAAACACCATATATTTT. Residues: CASSDTGVSGNTIYF. The genes are TRBV2 and TRBJ1-3; tentative D call: TRBD1 (5 bases). Trimming took 3 bases from V and 0 from J, leaving 9 bases between them. Germline lookup yields CDR1 SNHLY and CDR2 FYNNEI. The CDR3 is 15 residues long.

The rearrangement uses TRBV7-2 and TRBJ1-2; 9 bases agree with TRBD1. This CDR3 has 16 residues. Trimming took 5 bases from V and 5 from J; bases not matched to a gene: 12. In germline, CDR1 is SGHTA, CDR2 FQGNSA. The CDR3 loop is CASSPGTGRGLYGYTF. In nucleotides, the CDR3 is TGTGCCAGCAGCCCCGGGACAGGGAGGGGGCTTTATGGCTACACCTTC. The full variable domain, with the rest looked up from reference TRBV7-2 and TRBJ1-2, is GAGVSQSPSNKVTEKGKDVELRCDPISGHTALYWYRQSLGQGLEFLIYFQGNSAPDKSGLPSDRFSAERTGGSVSTLTIQRTQQEDSAVYLCASSPGTGRGLYGYTFGSGTRLTVV.

The CDR3 reads CASSGGTSGDYEQYF. The CDR3 DNA reads TGTGCCAGCAGCGGTGGGACTAGCGGGGATTACGAGCAGTACTTC. The chain combines TRBV9 with TRBJ2-7, with TRBD2 matching over 13 bases. CDR1 is SGDLS, CDR2 YYNGEE, per germline. The CDR3 has 15 residues. The ends lost 3 bases at V and 4 bases at J; junction bases unmatched: 4.